These T cell receptor beta chains were read from a single sample in a study of T cell responses to AZD1222 COVID-19 vaccine. Assay used: immunoSEQ multiplex PCR; TCRdb lists only in-frame clones, some missing. In the table there are approximately 140,000 clones, about 92% of which are singletons. Sample: peripheral blood, taken 28 days after the second AZD1222 dose. These receptors were obtained from an adult who received the AZD1222 COVID-19 vaccine. CDR3s include the opening cysteine and the closing phenylalanine or tryptophan. The D gene is left open where the match is weak. Clone sizes are given selectively: once, few, many, or a class where the clone is expanded.

size,D,V,J,DNA,CDR3
.,TRBD2,TRBV6-2/TRBV6-3,TRBJ2-5,TGTGCCAGCAGTTACGACCTAGCGGGAGTCGGGGAGACCCAGTACTTC,CASSYDLAGVGETQYF
.,.,TRBV24-1,TRBJ2-1,TGTGCCACCAGTGACACGGACCGCGAGCAGTTCTTC,CATSDTDREQFF
.,TRBD1,TRBV10-2,TRBJ1-2,TGCGCCAGCCGACCCGGGACAGCCCCTAACTATGGCTACACCTTC,CASRPGTAPNYGYTF
.,.,TRBV9,TRBJ1-3,TGTGCCAGCAGCGTAGATGAGCACTCTGGAAACACCATATATTTT,CASSVDEHSGNTIYF
.,.,TRBV19,TRBJ1-4,TGTGCCAGTAGTATCGGAGAAAAACTGTTTTTT,CASSIGEKLFF
.,.,TRBV4-1,TRBJ2-1,TGCGCCAGCAGCCAAGTAAGGGCAGGGATTCTTAACTCTGACAATGAGCAGTTCTTC,CASSQVRAGILNSDNEQFF
.,.,TRBV19,TRBJ1-2,TGTGCCAGTAGTATAGGCCCCCTCTTCTATGGCTACACCTTC,CASSIGPLFYGYTF
few,.,TRBV10-3,TRBJ2-7,TGTGCCATCAGTGAGAGGCCCGTGAACTACGAGCAGTACTTC,CAISERPVNYEQYF
.,TRBD1,TRBV24-1,TRBJ2-3,TGTGCCACCAGTGGGCGGACAGGGGGCACAGATACGCAGTATTTT,CATSGRTGGTDTQYF
.,TRBD2,TRBV7-9,TRBJ2-1,TGTGCCAGCAGTTCCGCGGGGGCTAGCGGGACCATCCAGGGACGTGAGCAGTTCTTC,CASSSAGASGTIQGREQFF
.,.,TRBV7-9,TRBJ2-2,TGTGCCAGCAGCCCGAAGAAGAACACCGGGGAGCTGTTTTTT,CASSPKKNTGELFF
.,.,TRBV5-1,TRBJ1-1,TGCGCCAGCAGCTTGGGTAGGGTGCACGTGAACACTGAAGCTTTCTTT,CASSLGRVHVNTEAFF
.,TRBD2,TRBV29-1,TRBJ2-1,TGCAGCGTTAAGGGACTAGCGGGAGGGAGTGAGCAGTTCTTC,CSVKGLAGGSEQFF
once,TRBD2,TRBV3-1/TRBV3-2,TRBJ2-5,TGTGCCAGCAGCTCAAGGACTAGCGGGACCGAGACCCAGTACTTC,CASSSRTSGTETQYF
.,.,TRBV2,TRBJ1-2,TGTGCCAGCTCGAAAGGGGACCTGGGCTTC,CASSKGDLGF
.,.,TRBV27,TRBJ2-7,TGTGCCAGCAGCCGGACAGTTCTTCCCTACGAGCAGTACTTC,CASSRTVLPYEQYF
few,.,TRBV10-3,TRBJ2-7,TGTGCCATCAGTGAGTGGGGGACGTTATACGAGCAGTACTTC,CAISEWGTLYEQYF
.,TRBD2,TRBV27,TRBJ2-1,TGTGCCAGCAGGGGACAGGGCCTAGCGGGAGGCTTCCCCAGCTCCTACAATGAGCAGTTCTTC,CASRGQGLAGGFPSSYNEQFF
.,TRBD2,TRBV7-3,TRBJ2-7,TGTGCCAGCAGCTTGATCGGGACTAGCGGGAAGGACTCCTACGAGCAGTACTTC,CASSLIGTSGKDSYEQYF
.,TRBD1,TRBV7-6,TRBJ2-5,TGTGCCAGCAGCTTAGGGGGACAGGTCTCGGAGACCCAGTACTTC,CASSLGGQVSETQYF
once,TRBD1,TRBV18,TRBJ1-6,TGTGCCAGCTCAGCAGACAGGGAGAATTCACCCCTCCACTTT,CASSADRENSPLHF
.,.,TRBV10-1,TRBJ2-2,TGCGCCAGCAGTGATAGGCCCGGGGAGCTGTTTTTT,CASSDRPGELFF
.,.,TRBV3-1/TRBV3-2,TRBJ1-2,TGTGCCAGCAGCCATTGGGAGGATGGCTACACCTTC,CASSHWEDGYTF
.,.,TRBV19,TRBJ2-5,TGTGCCAGTAGTATCCGAGAGACCCAGTACTTC,CASSIRETQYF
.,.,TRBV13,TRBJ1-1,TGTGCCAGCAGCCTCACCCCCAACACTGAAGCTTTCTTT,CASSLTPNTEAFF
.,.,TRBV6-6,TRBJ2-7,TGTGCCAGCAGTTACGGCCGGGACGCTAATAGACTCTTC,CASSYGRDANRLF
.,TRBD2,TRBV5-1,TRBJ2-1,TGCGCCAGCAGCCTACGGACTAGCGGCTCCTACAATGAGCAGTTCTTC,CASSLRTSGSYNEQFF
.,.,TRBV3-1/TRBV3-2,TRBJ1-2,TGTGCCAGCAGCCCTCGAGTTCACAGAGCTAACTATGGCTACACCTTC,CASSPRVHRANYGYTF
.,TRBD2,TRBV3-1/TRBV3-2,TRBJ2-5,TGTGCCAGCAGCCAAGATATACTAGCGGGACTAGAGACCCAGTACTTC,CASSQDILAGLETQYF
.,.,TRBV19,TRBJ1-1,TGTGCCAGTAGTATAGGGGCAAACACTGAAGCTTTCTTT,CASSIGANTEAFF
.,.,TRBV6-2/TRBV6-3,TRBJ2-3,TGTGCCAGCAGTTACCGGGAACGTAGCACAGATACGCAGTATTTT,CASSYRERSTDTQYF
once,.,TRBV19,TRBJ1-5,TGTGCCAGCTTGGAGTCGGCAGTCGGTGGTCAGCCCCAGCATTTT,CASLESAVGGQPQHF
.,TRBD1,TRBV2,TRBJ1-2,TGTGCCAGCAGGACCCGGACAGGGGGAGGTTCGGGTGGCTACACCTTC,CASRTRTGGGSGGYTF
.,TRBD1,TRBV18,TRBJ1-1,TGTGCCAGCTCAACAGGGGGGGCGGAGACTGAAGCTTTCTTT,CASSTGGAETEAFF
.,.,TRBV10-1,TRBJ1-2,TGCGCCAGCAGTGCAGGGTCAACCTATGGCTACACCTTC,CASSAGSTYGYTF
.,TRBD1,TRBV11-1,TRBJ1-2,TGTGCCAGCAGCTCCCGGGACAGCTATGGCTACACCTTC,CASSSRDSYGYTF
.,.,TRBV28,TRBJ2-1,TGTGCCAGCAGCCGCTACAATGAGCAGTTCTTC,CASSRYNEQFF
.,.,TRBV9,TRBJ2-7,TGTGCCAGCAGCGTAGGTGGCGGGCTCACCTCCTACGAGCAGTACTTC,CASSVGGGLTSYEQYF
.,.,TRBV11-3,TRBJ1-1,TGTGCCAGCAGCTTGGGCATCAGCACTGAAGCTTTCTTT,CASSLGISTEAFF
.,TRBD1,TRBV24-1,TRBJ2-1,TGTGCCACCAGTGATGCTGGGACAGGGTCCGGTGAGCAGTTCTTC,CATSDAGTGSGEQFF
.,.,TRBV7-2,TRBJ1-5,TGTGCCAGCAGCCAATCGCAGGGGTCTTTCAATCAGCCCCAGCATTTT,CASSQSQGSFNQPQHF
.,TRBD1,TRBV28,TRBJ1-3,TGTGCCAGCAGAAGGGGGCCTGGAAACACCATATATTTT,CASRRGPGNTIYF
.,TRBD1,TRBV19,TRBJ2-3,TGTGCCAGTTCCGGGACAGGGGGCCAAGAGGGAACAGATACGCAGTATTTT,CASSGTGGQEGTDTQYF
.,TRBD1,TRBV10-2,TRBJ1-5,TGCGCCAGCGCAGACAGGGGTCAGGATCAGCCCCAGCATTTT,CASADRGQDQPQHF
.,TRBD2,TRBV15,TRBJ2-7,TGTGCCACCAGCAGAGTCATCAGCGGCGGGACTAGCGGAACTTACGAGCAGTACTTC,CATSRVISGGTSGTYEQYF
once,.,TRBV2,TRBJ1-1,TGTGCCAGCAGTGAAAGGGGGATTGGAGAAGCTTTCTTT,CASSERGIGEAFF
.,TRBD1,TRBV9,TRBJ2-6,TGTGCCAGCAGCGAGGCACAGGGTCAGGGGGCCCTCGGGAAATATGGGGCCAACGTCCTGACTTTC,CASSEAQGQGALGKYGANVLTF
.,.,TRBV5-8,TRBJ1-5,TGTGCCAGCAGCTTTTCGGGACGGATCAATCAGCCCCAGCATTTT,CASSFSGRINQPQHF
.,.,TRBV12-3/TRBV12-4,TRBJ1-1,TGTGCCAGCAGTTGGTACAAGAACACTGAAGCTTTCTTT,CASSWYKNTEAFF
.,TRBD1,TRBV7-2,TRBJ2-5,TGTGCCAGCAGCTTAGCGGGACAGGGGGGAGAGACCCAGTACTTC,CASSLAGQGGETQYF
.,.,TRBV6-5,TRBJ2-2,TGTGCCAGCAGCCCGGGGGTAGTTCCCACCGGGGAGCTGTTTTTT,CASSPGVVPTGELFF
.,.,TRBV6-1,TRBJ1-5,TGTGCCAGCAGTGAACAGGGGTATCAGCCCCAGCATTTT,CASSEQGYQPQHF
.,.,TRBV12-3/TRBV12-4,TRBJ1-4,TGTGCCCTGCGGGGGGCAACTAATGAAAAACTGTTTTTT,CALRGATNEKLFF
.,.,TRBV5-6,TRBJ1-5,TGTGCCAGCAGAATACAGGGCCAGTATAGCAATCAGCCCCAGCATTTT,CASRIQGQYSNQPQHF
.,TRBD1,TRBV24-1,TRBJ2-3,TGTGCCACCAGTGATCCCGAGACAGGGGGTGGCACAGATACGCAGTATTTT,CATSDPETGGGTDTQYF
.,TRBD2,TRBV29-1,TRBJ2-3,TGCAGCGTTGGCGGGAGGGCAGATACGCAGTATTTT,CSVGGRADTQYF
.,.,TRBV24-1,TRBJ1-5,TGTGCCACCAGTGGTGAGGGGGATCAGCCCCAGCATTTT,CATSGEGDQPQHF
few,TRBD2,TRBV9,TRBJ2-1,TGTGCCAGCAGCGTAGCTTTCGGGGGGTACAATGAGCAGTTCTTC,CASSVAFGGYNEQFF
.,TRBD2,TRBV7-3,TRBJ2-1,TGTGCCAGCAGTCGAACTAGCGGCCCCTACAATGAGCAGTTCTTC,CASSRTSGPYNEQFF